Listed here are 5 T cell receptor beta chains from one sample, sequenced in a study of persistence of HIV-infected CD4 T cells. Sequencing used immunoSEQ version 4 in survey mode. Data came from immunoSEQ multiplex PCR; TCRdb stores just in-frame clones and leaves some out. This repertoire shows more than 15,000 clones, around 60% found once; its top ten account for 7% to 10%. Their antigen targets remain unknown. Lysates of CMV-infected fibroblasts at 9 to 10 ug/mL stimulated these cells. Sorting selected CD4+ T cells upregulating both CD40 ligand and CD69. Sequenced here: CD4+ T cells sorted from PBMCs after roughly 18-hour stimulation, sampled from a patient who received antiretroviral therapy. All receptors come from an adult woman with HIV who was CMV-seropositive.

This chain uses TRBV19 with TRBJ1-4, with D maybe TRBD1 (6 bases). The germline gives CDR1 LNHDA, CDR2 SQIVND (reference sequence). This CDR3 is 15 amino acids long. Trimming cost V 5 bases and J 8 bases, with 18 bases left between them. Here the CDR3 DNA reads TGTGCCAGTAGTGAGCTCCGGGGGCGTAGGGAAAAACTGTTTTTT. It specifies CASSELRGRREKLFF.

The CDR3 region has the DNA TGCAGCGTTGAATCTGGGGTTGCGGCCGGGGAGCTGTTTTTT. Encoded protein: CSVESGVAAGELFF. The chain uses TRBV29-1 and TRBJ2-2; D is unclear. The CDR3 sequence is 14 residues long. The germline gives CDR1 SQVTM, CDR2 ANQGSEA. Trimming stripped 2 bases from V and 6 bases from J, with 13 bases between.

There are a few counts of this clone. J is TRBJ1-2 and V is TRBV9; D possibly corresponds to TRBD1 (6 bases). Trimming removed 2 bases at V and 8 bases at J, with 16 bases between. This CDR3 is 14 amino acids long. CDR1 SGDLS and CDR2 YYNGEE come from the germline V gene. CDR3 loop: CASSVRGGTTGYTF. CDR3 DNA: TGTGCCAGCAGCGTCCGAGGGGGAACAACCGGCTACACCTTC.

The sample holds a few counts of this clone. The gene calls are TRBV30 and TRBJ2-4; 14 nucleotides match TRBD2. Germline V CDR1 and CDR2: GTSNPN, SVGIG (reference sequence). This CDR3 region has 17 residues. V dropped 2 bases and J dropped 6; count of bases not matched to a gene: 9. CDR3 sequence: CAWSNPRLAGGRNIQYF. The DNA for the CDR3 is TGTGCCTGGAGTAACCCTCGACTAGCGGGGGGGAGAAACATTCAGTACTTC.

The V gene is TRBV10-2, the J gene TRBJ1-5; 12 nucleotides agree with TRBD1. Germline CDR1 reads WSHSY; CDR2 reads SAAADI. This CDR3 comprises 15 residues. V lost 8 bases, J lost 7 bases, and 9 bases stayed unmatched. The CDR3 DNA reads TGCGCCAGCGGTGGGACAGGGGGCGCAGGGCAGCCCCAGCATTTT. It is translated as CASGGTGGAGQPQHF.